The T cell receptor (beta chain) under discussion was sequenced for a study of T cell responses to AZD1222 COVID-19 vaccine. Study-wide findings and caveats: Mapped onto spike, vaccine-associated CD4 TCRs spanned it and were dominant at 160-218 and 743-854. Among AZD1222 vaccinees, only six were seropositive at baseline. The repertoires were collected only after the peak T cell response. White British people made up most donors, females outnumbered males, and clonal diversity was possibly underestimated.

Of note for this clone: Its target is unknown.

Measured with immunoSEQ multiplex PCR; TCRdb has only the in-frame clones, and not every one. This sample yields roughly 180,000 clones, of which about 89% are seen a single time; 1.5% to 2% belongs to the top ten. This CDR3 comprises 15 residues. V lost 0 bases, J lost 3 bases, and 11 bases lay in between. Germline lookup yields CDR1 LGHNA and CDR2 YNFKEQ. The genes are TRBV4-2 and TRBJ2-5, with D perhaps TRBD1 or TRBD2 (5 bases each). The sample consisted of peripheral blood, taken 28 days after the second AZD1222 dose. The clonotype comes from an adult who received the AZD1222 COVID-19 vaccine. The CDR3 DNA sequence: TGTGCCAGCAGCCAAGAATCCAGAGGGGAAGAGACCCAGTACTTC. Its translation is CASSQESRGEETQYF.